This T cell receptor beta chain was documented in a study of blood T cell repertoires in COVID-19 (dated by TCRdb to 2018 to 2021). Some background on the complete study: Collaborator samples came from the United States, Italy and Spain and covered acute and convalescent phases of COVID-19. The material from the prospective study consisted of cDNA or gDNA derived from T cells, B-cell-depleted T cells, or PBMCs. Nearly every sample came with metadata listing a de-identified subject ID, COVID-19 status, age in years and sex. The repertoires were made available in a free public database intended to serve as a resource for research on the immune response to SARS-CoV-2. Deeply sampled blood TCRbeta repertoires from subjects exposed to, actively infected with, or recovered from COVID-19 were included in the dataset. The samples were drawn from the first 160 participants of the ongoing ImmuneRACE study and from over a thousand subjects provided by 6 global collaborators. Where HLA class I and class II types were available, the types were taken from metadata supplied by the sample provider, not from assay-based typing.

Between the V and J ends, shortened by 4 bases and 5 bases respectively, the junction contains 11 bases. The CDR3 goes from the cysteine to the phenylalanine over 13 residues. The kept DNA is CDR3 alone, 39 bases in frame from the first base. For CDR1 and CDR2, the germline V gene lists MGHRA and YSYEKL. A note on this clone: Its binding antigen is unknown. No much larger clonotype is one base removed from it; base qualities were not supplied.

Each collaborating institution followed its own protocols to collect whole blood in K2EDTA tubes. For TCRbeta analysis, collaborators shipped samples in one of three forms: frozen whole blood, isolated PBMCs, or DNA extracted from either of those sample types. What the research found in general, with its limitations: Clinical and demographic metadata were provided uncurated, with the amount varying by source and participant.

TCRbeta CDR3 regions were amplified from genomic DNA by means of the immunoSEQ Assay, a bias-controlled multiplex PCR. In the original analysis: Nucleated cell counts per sample were estimated from amplification of reference gene primers within the assay. To quantify the absolute abundance of each unique TCRbeta CDR3 rearrangement, sequence reads were collapsed and filtered. Productive Simpson clonality was computed per sample as the square root of Simpson's diversity index over productive rearrangements. TCRdb stores this immuneACCESS table with in-frame sequences only. Part of the clones is absent; in the studies checked, under half of the shortfall reflects unresolved V genes, and no reason is known for the rest. V, J and clone size are those of that table, while D and trimming were read from the DNA. Across this sample there are roughly 140,000 clones, with over 70% seen only once. The ten largest clones capture 8.6% of the sample.

Sequenced input: peripheral blood. The receptor's source is a man aged 50-60 years with active or convalescent COVID-19. The V gene is TRBV4-1 and the J gene is TRBJ2-5; TRBD2 is perhaps the D gene, given 5 matching bases. The CDR3 is CASSPGFRETQYF. The DNA sequence is as follows: TGCGCCAGCAGCCCGGGGTTCCGGGAGACCCAGTACTTC.